This T cell receptor (beta chain) was identified during a study of cytomegalovirus exposure and HLA in healthy donors. Germline values: CDR1 SGHAT, CDR2 FQNNGV. Between the trimmed V and J ends, which lost 1 base and 3 bases, there was a span of 9 bases. The CDR3 sequence is 14 residues long. The PCR made use of 60 Vbeta and 13 Jbeta primers. Produced via immunoSEQ multiplex PCR; TCRdb's table is partial and in-frame only. The sample has 100,000 or so clones, 10% to 15% seen once; the top ten hold roughly a sixth. This clone was detected only a few times. The sequenced sample was PBMCs. The V and J genes are TRBV11-2 and TRBJ1-2; D uncertain. This TCR was sampled from a man aged 40-55 years in good health and CMV-seropositive. In nucleotides, the CDR3 is TGTGCCAGCAGCTTAGGGCTTTCTGACTATGGCTACACCTTC. Translated, it gives CASSLGLSDYGYTF. The full variable domain, in which reference TRBV11-2 and TRBJ1-2 provide the parts outside the CDR3, is EAGVAQSPRYKIIEKRQSVAFWCNPISGHATLYWYQQILGQGPKLLIQFQNNGVVDDSQLPKDRFSAERLKGVDSTLKIQPAKLEDSAVYLCASSLGLSDYGYTFGSGTRLTVV.